This entry lists 7 T cell receptor beta chains sequenced from one sample in a study of identical twins. One entry per CDR3 protein results from TCRdb running MiXCR on the 5' RACE reads. The sample comprises fewer than 250,000 distinct CDR3 sequences, roughly 9.4% of which are singletons, and 5% to 5.5% rests with the top ten. The sequenced sample consisted of memory (CD45RO+) T cells sorted from blood. Every receptor here comes from a woman aged 18-29 years in good health.

This clonotype was counted a few times. The V gene is TRBV6-5, the J gene TRBJ2-5; no clear D. Germline lookup yields CDR1 MNHEY and CDR2 SVGAGI. The CDR3 sequence is 12 residues long. Trimming pared 5 bases from V and 2 bases from J, leaving 6 bases between. The CDR3 DNA follows: TGTGCCAGCAGTACAAGTCAAGAGACCCAGTACTTC. Translation gives CASSTSQETQYF.

This clonotype was seen a few times. This chain links TRBV20-1 with TRBJ2-3, with 8 positions matching TRBD2. This CDR3 region has 14 residues. V shed 7 bases and J 2 bases; nucleotides not matched to a gene: 8. The germline V gene encodes CDR1 DFQATT and CDR2 SNEGSKA (reference sequence). The CDR3 nucleotides are TGCAGTGTCGTAACTAGCGGTTTCACAGATACGCAGTATTTT. Its protein is CSVVTSGFTDTQYF.

In this sample, this clonotype turned up a few times. The V gene is TRBV11-2, the J gene TRBJ2-1, with a possible D match to TRBD2 (5 bases). Between the trimmed V and J ends, which lost 1 base and 4 bases, there was a span of 17 bases. The CDR3 is made up of 17 amino acids. Per germline, CDR1 SGHAT and CDR2 FQNNGV. CDR3 residues: CASSLALSSPIYNEQFF. CDR3 DNA sequence: TGTGCCAGCAGCTTAGCTCTTTCTAGCCCAATTTACAATGAGCAGTTCTTC.

The chain links TRBV20-1 to TRBJ2-7; 7 bases line up with TRBD2. After removal of 5 bases from V and 1 base from J, the junction contained 8 bases not matched to a gene. This CDR3 is 14 amino acids long. Looked up from germline, CDR1 is DFQATT and CDR2 is SNEGSKA (reference sequence). The CDR3 loop is CSASPGLVSYEQYF. Here the CDR3 DNA reads TGCAGTGCTTCCCCTGGACTAGTTTCCTACGAGCAGTACTTC.

This clonotype has a count of ten or more. The V and J genes are TRBV6-1 and TRBJ1-5; possibly TRBD1 for D (6 bases). The CDR3 spans 16 residues. V lost 2 bases and J lost 3, with 14 bases in between. Germline V gene lookup returns CDR1 MNHNS and CDR2 SASEGT. The CDR3 spells CASSEWSRGYNQPQHF. CDR3 nucleotide sequence: TGTGCCAGCAGTGAATGGTCCAGGGGTTACAATCAGCCCCAGCATTTT.

This clonotype came up many times. This chain joins TRBV12-3 or TRBV12-4 and TRBJ2-1; 7 positions agree with TRBD2. The CDR3 is 16 residues long. V was clipped by 5 bases and J by 5 bases; unmatched bases: 12. CDR3 DNA sequence: TGTGCCAGCAGTCCCCGCCCCGCCGGGACTAACAATGAGCAGTTCTTC. Amino acids: CASSPRPAGTNNEQFF.

This clonotype turned up a few times. The V call is TRBV4-1, the J call TRBJ1-5, with 8 bases that match TRBD1. Trimming took 0 bases from V and 7 from J; bases not matched to a gene: 8. The CDR3 is 16 amino acids. Germline V gene data show CDR1 as MGHRA and CDR2 as YSYEKL. The CDR3 loop is CASSQEIGQGGQPQHF. CDR3 nucleotides: TGCGCCAGCAGCCAAGAGATAGGACAGGGCGGCCAGCCCCAGCATTTT.